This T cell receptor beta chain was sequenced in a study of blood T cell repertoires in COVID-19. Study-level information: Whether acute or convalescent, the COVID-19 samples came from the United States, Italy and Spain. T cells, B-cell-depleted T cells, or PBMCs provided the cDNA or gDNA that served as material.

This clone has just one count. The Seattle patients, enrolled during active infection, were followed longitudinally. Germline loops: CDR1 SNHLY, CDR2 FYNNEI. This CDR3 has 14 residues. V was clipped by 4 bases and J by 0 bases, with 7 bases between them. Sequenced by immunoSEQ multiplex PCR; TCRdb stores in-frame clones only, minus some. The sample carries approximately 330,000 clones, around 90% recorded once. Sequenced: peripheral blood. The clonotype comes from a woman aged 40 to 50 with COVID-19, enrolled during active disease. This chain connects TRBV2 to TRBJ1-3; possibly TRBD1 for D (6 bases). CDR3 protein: CASSGQVSGNTIYF. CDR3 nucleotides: TGTGCCAGCAGTGGACAGGTCTCTGGAAACACCATATATTTT.